This T cell receptor beta chain was sequenced in a study of control samples from healthy donors and cancer patients. Measured with immunoSEQ multiplex PCR; TCRdb has only the in-frame clones, and not every one. The sample holds around 190,000 clones, just over 90% seen once. Germline lookup yields CDR1 MNHEY and CDR2 SMNVEV (reference sequence). V trimming: 3 bases; J trimming: 5 bases; junction bases outside the gene matches: 9. The CDR3 contains 19 residues. The sequencing sample was made of blood. The rearrangement links TRBV27 to TRBJ2-2, with TRBD2 identical over 16 bases. The receptor was isolated from a man aged 25 to 40 in good health. The CDR3 here is CASSFAGLAGGRNTGELFF. CDR3 in DNA: TGTGCCAGCAGTTTCGCGGGACTAGCGGGGGGGCGGAATACCGGGGAGCTGTTTTTT.